Sequencing of this TCR beta chain was carried out in a study of T cells after yellow fever vaccination. Template switching by 5'RACE produced TCR cDNA, adding a universal primer site and UMIs. TCRdb reanalysed the 5' RACE reads using MiXCR and keeps one entry per CDR3 protein. The sample shows tens of thousands of distinct CDR3 sequences, 6.6% of them seen only once. There are 13 residues in the CDR3. Looked up from germline, CDR1 is SGDLS and CDR2 is YYNGEE. V dropped 1 base and J dropped 2 bases, with 6 bases sitting between them. There are many counts of this clonotype. The chain employs TRBV9 and TRBJ1-1; D is unclear. The specimen comprised CD8+ T cells not binding an NS4B(214-222) dextramer, sorted from PBMCs, sampled approximately 47 days after the first yellow fever vaccination. The sequence was obtained from a man aged 18-30 years who received the YFV17D yellow fever vaccine. Here the CDR3 reads CASSVILNTEAFF. In DNA, the CDR3 is TGTGCCAGCAGCGTAATCCTTAACACTGAAGCTTTCTTT.